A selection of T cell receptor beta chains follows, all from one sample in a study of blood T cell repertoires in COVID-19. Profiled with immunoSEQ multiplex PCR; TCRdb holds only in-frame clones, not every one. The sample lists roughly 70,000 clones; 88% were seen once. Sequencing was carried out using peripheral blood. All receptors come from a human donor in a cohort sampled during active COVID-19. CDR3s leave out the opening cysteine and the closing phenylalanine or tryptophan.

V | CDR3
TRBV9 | ASSVGTGASPLH
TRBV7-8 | ASSPGQVFSGYT
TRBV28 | ASIGGTGTSALDEQF
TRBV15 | ATGQGDYGYT
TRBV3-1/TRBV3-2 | ASSPRDRGNGGYT
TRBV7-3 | ASSLSHWGQGTGELF
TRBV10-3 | AIETGAQGYT
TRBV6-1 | ASSEGRGRNTEAF
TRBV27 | ASRRLAGGYEQY
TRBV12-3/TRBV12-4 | ASSFSLNTEAF
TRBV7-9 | ASNPALYGNTIY
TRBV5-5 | ASSLLPSGNYEQF
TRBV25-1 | ASSESGGLSGANVLT
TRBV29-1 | SVEPGKNTEAF
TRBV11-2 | ASSLPGLGREQF
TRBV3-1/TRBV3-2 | ASSRLGGPTDTQY
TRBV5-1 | ASSPGQLNEKLF
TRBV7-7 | ASSFRTSGPLSGDTQY
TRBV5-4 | ASSLRQGTYEQY
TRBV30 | AWNRDRGRSGNTIY
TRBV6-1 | ASSEWDRGLRGNIQY
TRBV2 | ASTGLGGNQPQH